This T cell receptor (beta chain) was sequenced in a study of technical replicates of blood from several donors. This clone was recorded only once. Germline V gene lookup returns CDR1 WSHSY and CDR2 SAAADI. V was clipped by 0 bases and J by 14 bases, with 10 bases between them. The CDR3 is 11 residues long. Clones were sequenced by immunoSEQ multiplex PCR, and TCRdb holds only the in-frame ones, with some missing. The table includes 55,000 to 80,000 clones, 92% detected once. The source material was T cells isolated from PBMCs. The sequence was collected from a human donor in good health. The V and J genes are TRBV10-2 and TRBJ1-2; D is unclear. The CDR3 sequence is CASSESSLVTF. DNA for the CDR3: TGCGCCAGCAGTGAGTCCTCCCTTGTGACCTTC.